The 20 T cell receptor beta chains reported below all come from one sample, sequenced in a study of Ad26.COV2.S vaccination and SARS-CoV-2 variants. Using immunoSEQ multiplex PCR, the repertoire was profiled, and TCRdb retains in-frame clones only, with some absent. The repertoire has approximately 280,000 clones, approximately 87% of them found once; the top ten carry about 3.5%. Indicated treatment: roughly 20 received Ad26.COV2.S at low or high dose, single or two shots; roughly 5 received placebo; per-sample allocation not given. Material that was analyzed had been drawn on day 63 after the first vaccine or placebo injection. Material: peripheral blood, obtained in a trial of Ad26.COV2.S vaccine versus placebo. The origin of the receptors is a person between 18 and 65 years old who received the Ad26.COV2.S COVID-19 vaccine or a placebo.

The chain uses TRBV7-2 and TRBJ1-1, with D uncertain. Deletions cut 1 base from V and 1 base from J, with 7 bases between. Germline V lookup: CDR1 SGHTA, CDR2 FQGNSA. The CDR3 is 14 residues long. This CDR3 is CASSLGQGNTEAFF. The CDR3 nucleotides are TGTGCCAGCAGCTTAGGACAAGGGAACACTGAAGCTTTCTTT.

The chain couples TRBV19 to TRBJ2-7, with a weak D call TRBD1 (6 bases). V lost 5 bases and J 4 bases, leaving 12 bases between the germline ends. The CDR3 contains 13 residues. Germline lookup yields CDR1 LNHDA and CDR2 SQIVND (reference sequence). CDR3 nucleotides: TGTGCCAGTAGTCAAACAGGGTCTTACGAGCAGTACTTC. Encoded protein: CASSQTGSYEQYF.

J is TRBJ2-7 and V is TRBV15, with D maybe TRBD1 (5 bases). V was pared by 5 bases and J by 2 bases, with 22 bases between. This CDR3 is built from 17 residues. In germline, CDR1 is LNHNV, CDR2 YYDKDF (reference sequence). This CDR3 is CATSEIPRARYAYEQYF. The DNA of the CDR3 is TGTGCCACCAGCGAAATCCCCAGGGCGCGGTACGCCTACGAGCAGTACTTC.

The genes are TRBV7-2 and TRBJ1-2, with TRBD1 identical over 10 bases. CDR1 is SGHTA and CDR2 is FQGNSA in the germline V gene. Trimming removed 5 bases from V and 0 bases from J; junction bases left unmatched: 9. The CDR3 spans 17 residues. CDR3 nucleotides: TGTGCCAGCAGCCACGGGACAGGGGCGAAAGCTAACTATGGCTACACCTTC. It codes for CASSHGTGAKANYGYTF.

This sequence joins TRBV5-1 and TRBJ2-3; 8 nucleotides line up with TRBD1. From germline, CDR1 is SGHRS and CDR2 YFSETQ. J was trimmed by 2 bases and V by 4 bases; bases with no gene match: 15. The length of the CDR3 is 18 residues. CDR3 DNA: TGCGCCAGCAGCGACGGACAGGGAGCCCCTATTGTCACAGATACGCAGTATTTT. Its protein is CASSDGQGAPIVTDTQYF.

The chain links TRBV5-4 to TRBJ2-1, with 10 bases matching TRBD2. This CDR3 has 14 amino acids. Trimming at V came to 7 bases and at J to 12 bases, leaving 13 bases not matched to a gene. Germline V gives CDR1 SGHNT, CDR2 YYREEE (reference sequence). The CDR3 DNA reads TGTGCCAGCTGGGAGCGGGGGGGGTTAAGCGGGCAGTTCTTC. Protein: CASWERGGLSGQFF.

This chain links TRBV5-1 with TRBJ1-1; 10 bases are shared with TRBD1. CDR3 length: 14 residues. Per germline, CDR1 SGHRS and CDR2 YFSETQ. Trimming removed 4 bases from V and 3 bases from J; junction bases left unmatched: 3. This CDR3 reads CASSRTGGDTEAFF. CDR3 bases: TGCGCCAGCAGCCGGACAGGGGGAGACACTGAAGCTTTCTTT.

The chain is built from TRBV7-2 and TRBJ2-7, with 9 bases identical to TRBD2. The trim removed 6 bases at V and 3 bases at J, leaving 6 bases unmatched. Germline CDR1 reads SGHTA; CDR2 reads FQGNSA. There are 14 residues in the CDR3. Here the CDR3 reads CASSAGGPVYEQYF. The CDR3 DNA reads TGTGCCAGCAGTGCGGGAGGGCCAGTCTACGAGCAGTACTTC.

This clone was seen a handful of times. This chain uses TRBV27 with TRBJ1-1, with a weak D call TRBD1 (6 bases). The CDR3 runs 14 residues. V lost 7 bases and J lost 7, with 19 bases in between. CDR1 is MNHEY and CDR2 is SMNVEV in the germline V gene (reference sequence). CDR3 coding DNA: TGTGCCAGCAAAACACAGGGCTCCGTTGGTGAAGCTTTCTTT. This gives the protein CASKTQGSVGEAFF.

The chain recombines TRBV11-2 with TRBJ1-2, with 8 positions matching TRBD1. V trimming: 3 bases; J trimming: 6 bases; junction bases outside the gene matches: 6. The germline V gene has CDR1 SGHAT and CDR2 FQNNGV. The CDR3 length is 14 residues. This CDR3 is CASSLNSDRDGYTF. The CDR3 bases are TGTGCCAGCAGCTTGAATTCGGACAGGGATGGCTACACCTTC.

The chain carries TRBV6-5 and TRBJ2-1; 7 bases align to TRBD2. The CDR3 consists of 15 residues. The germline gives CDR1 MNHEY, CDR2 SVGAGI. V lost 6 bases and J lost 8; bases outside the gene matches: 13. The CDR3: CASRREGLGRDEQFF. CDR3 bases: TGTGCCAGCAGGAGGGAGGGCTTAGGGAGGGATGAGCAGTTCTTC.

The CDR3 DNA is TGTGCCAGCAGCCAAGACAGCTCCAATTCACCCCTCCACTTT. As protein: CASSQDSSNSPLHF. V gene TRBV28 combines with J gene TRBJ1-6; possibly TRBD1 for D (5 bases). V lost 6 bases and J lost 7, with 13 bases in between. This CDR3 is 14 amino acids long. CDR1 is MDHEN and CDR2 is SYDVKM in the germline V gene.

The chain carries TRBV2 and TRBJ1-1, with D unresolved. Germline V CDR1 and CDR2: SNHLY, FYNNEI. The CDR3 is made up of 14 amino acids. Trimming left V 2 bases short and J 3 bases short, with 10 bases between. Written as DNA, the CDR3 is TGTGCCAGCAGTGAAAGCGTCAAGTACACTGAAGCTTTCTTT. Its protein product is CASSESVKYTEAFF.

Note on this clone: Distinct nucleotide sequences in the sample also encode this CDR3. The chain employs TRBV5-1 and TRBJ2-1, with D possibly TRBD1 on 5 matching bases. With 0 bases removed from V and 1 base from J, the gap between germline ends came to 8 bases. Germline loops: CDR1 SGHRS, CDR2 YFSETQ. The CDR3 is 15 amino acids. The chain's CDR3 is CASSLGQGSYNEQFF. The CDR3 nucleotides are TGCGCCAGCAGCTTGGGGCAGGGATCCTACAATGAGCAGTTCTTC.

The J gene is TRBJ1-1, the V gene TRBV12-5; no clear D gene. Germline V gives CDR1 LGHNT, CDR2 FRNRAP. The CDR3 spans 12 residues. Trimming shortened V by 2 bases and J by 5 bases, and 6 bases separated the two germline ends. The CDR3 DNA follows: TGTGCTAGTGGTTTGATTGAGACTGAAGCTTTCTTT. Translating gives CASGLIETEAFF.

Here the CDR3 DNA reads TGCGCCAGCAGCCAAGATCCCACAGCCGAGCAGTACTTC. It encodes CASSQDPTAEQYF. The genes are TRBV4-3 and TRBJ2-7; D uncertain. Per germline, CDR1 LGHNA and CDR2 YSLEER. The V gene lost 0 bases and the J gene lost 6 bases, with 9 bases spanning the gap. The CDR3 consists of 13 residues.

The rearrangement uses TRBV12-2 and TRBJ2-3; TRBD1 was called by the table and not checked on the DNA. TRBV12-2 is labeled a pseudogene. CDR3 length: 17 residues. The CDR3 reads CASRIRQGRASTDTQYF. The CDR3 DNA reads TGTGCAAGTCGCATCCGACAGGGCAGGGCAAGCACAGATACGCAGTATTTT.

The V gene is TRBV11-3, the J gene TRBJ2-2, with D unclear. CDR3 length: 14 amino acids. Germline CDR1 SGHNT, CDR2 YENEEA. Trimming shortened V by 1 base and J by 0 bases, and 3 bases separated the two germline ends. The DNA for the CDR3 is TGTGCCAGCAGCTTAGGCGCGAACACCGGGGAGCTGTTTTTT. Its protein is CASSLGANTGELFF. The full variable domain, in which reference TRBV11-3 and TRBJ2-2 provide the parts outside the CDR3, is EAGVVQSPRYKIIEKKQPVAFWCNPISGHNTLYWYLQNLGQGPELLIRYENEEAVDDSQLPKDRFSAERLKGVDSTLKIQPAELGDSAVYLCASSLGANTGELFFGEGSRLTVL.

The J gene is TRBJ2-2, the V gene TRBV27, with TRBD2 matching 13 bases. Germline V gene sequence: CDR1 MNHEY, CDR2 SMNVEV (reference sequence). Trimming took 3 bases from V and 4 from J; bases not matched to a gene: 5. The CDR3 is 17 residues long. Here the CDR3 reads CASSFQLAGGPTGELFF. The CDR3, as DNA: TGTGCCAGCAGTTTCCAACTAGCGGGGGGGCCCACCGGGGAGCTGTTTTTT.

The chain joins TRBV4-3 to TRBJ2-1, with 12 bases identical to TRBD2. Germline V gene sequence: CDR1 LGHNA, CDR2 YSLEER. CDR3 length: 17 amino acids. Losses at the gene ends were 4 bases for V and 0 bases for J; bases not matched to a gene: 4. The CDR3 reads CASSRGLAGNSYNEQFF. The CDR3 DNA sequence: TGCGCCAGCAGCCGAGGACTAGCGGGGAACTCCTACAATGAGCAGTTCTTC.